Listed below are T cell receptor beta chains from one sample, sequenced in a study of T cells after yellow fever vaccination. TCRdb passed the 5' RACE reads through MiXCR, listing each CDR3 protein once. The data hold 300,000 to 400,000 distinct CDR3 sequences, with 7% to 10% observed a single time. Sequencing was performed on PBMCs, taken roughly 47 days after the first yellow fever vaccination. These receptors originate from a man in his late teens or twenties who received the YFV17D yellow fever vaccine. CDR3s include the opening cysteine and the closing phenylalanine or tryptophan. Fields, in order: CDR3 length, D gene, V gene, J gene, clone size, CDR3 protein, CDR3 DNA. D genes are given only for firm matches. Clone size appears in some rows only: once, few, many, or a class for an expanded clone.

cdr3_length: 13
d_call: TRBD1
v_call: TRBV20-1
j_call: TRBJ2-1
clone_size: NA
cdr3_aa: CSAGRDRDNEQFF
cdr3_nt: TGCAGTGCTGGCCGGGACAGGGATAATGAGCAGTTCTTC

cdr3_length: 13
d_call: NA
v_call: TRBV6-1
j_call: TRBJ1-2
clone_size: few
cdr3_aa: CASSEDNWGGYTF
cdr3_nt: TGTGCCAGCAGTGAGGACAACTGGGGTGGCTACACCTTC

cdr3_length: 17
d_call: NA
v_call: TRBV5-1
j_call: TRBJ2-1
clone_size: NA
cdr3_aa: CASSPQAGRPLGNEQFF
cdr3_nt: TGCGCCAGCAGCCCCCAGGCCGGTAGACCTCTTGGCAATGAGCAGTTCTTC

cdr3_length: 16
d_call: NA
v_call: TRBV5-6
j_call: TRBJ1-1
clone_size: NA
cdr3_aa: CASSLSQKIMNTEAFF
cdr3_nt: TGTGCCAGCAGCTTAAGCCAGAAGATCATGAACACTGAAGCTTTCTTT

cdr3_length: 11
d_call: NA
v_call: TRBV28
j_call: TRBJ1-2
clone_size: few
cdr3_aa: CASIQDYGYTF
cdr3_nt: TGTGCCAGCATACAGGACTATGGCTACACCTTC

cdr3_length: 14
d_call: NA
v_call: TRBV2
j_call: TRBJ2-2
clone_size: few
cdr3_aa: CASIIASSGGELFF
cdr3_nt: TGTGCCAGCATAATAGCGTCGAGCGGCGGGGAGCTGTTTTTT

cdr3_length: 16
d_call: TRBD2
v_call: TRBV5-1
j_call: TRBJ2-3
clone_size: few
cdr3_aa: CASSLRTAGGLSTQYF
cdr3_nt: TGCGCCAGCAGCTTAAGAACCGCGGGGGGGCTGTCTACGCAGTATTTT

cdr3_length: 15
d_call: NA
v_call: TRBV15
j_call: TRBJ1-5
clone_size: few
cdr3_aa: CATSRPQWENQPQHF
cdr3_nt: TGTGCCACCAGCAGACCCCAGTGGGAAAATCAGCCCCAGCATTTT

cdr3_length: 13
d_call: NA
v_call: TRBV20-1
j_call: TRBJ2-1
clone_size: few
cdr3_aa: CSARRISYNEQFF
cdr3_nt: TGCAGTGCTAGGAGGATCTCCTACAATGAGCAGTTCTTC

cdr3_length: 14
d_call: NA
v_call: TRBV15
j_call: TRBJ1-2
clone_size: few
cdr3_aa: CATSMGLDGYGYTF
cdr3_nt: TGTGCCACCAGCATGGGGTTGGACGGCTATGGCTACACCTTC

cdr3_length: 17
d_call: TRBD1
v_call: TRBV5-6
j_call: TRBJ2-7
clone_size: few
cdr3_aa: CASSLALGTATLYEQYF
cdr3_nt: TGTGCCAGCAGCTTGGCCTTGGGGACAGCTACTCTCTACGAGCAGTACTTC

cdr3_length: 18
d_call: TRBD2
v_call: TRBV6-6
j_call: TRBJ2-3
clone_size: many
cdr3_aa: CASRTTEAGSFGTDTQYF
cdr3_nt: TGTGCCAGCAGAACGACTGAAGCGGGGTCCTTCGGCACAGATACGCAGTATTTT

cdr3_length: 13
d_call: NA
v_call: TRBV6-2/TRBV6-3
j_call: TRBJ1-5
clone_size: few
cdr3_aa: CASSYYENQPQHF
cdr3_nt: TGTGCCAGCAGTTACTATGAGAATCAGCCCCAGCATTTT

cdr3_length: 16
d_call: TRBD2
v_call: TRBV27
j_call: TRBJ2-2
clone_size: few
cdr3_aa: CASNREESANTGELFF
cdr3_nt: TGTGCCAGCAACCGGGAGGAAAGCGCGAACACCGGGGAGCTGTTTTTT

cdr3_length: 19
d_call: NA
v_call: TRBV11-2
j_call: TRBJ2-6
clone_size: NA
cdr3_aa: CASSLIINRDYSGANVLTF
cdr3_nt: TGTGCCAGCAGCTTAATAATTAACAGGGATTACTCTGGGGCCAACGTCCTGACTTTC

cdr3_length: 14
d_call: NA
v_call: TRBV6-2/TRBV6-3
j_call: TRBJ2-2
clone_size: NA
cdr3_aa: CASTQDLAGGELFF
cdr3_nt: TGTGCCAGCACCCAAGACTTGGCTGGCGGGGAGCTGTTTTTT

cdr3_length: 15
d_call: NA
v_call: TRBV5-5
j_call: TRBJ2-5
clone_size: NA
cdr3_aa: CASSLLGVGQETQYF
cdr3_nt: TGTGCCAGCAGCTTGCTGGGGGTGGGGCAAGAGACCCAGTACTTC

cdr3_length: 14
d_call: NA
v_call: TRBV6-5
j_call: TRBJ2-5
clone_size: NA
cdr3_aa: CASSYGGPQETQYF
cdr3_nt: TGTGCCAGCAGTTACGGGGGCCCCCAAGAGACCCAGTACTTC

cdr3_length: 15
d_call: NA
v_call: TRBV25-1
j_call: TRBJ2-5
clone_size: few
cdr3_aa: CASSRSAGPGETQYF
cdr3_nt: TGTGCCAGCAGCCGATCCGCGGGGCCGGGGGAGACCCAGTACTTC

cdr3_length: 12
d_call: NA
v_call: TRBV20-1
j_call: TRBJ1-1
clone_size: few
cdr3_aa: CSASMGKWGAFF
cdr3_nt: TGCAGTGCTAGTATGGGGAAATGGGGAGCTTTCTTT

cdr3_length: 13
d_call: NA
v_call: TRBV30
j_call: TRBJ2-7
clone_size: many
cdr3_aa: CAWSVYSSYEQYF
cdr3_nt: TGTGCCTGGAGTGTGTACAGCTCCTACGAGCAGTACTTC

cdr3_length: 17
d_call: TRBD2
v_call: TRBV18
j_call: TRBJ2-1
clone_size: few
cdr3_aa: CASSPEVGDYSYNEQFF
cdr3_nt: TGTGCCAGCTCACCAGAGGTTGGGGACTACTCCTACAATGAGCAGTTCTTC

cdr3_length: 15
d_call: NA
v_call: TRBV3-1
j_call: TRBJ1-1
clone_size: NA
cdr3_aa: CATCQDLGVGAEAFF
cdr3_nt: TGTGCCACCTGCCAAGATCTGGGGGTGGGAGCTGAAGCTTTCTTT

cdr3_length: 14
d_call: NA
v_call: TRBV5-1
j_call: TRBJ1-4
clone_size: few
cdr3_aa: CASRRGSTNEKLFF
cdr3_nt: TGCGCCAGCAGGAGGGGTTCAACTAATGAAAAACTGTTTTTT

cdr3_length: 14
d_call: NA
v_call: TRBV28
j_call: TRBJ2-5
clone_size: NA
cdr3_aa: CASTPSIEGETQYF
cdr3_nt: TGTGCCAGCACCCCCAGCATTGAAGGGGAGACCCAGTACTTC

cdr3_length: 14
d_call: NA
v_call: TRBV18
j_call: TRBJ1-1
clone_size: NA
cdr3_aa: CASSPVSANTEAFF
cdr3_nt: TGTGCCAGCTCACCGGTTTCGGCGAACACTGAAGCTTTCTTT

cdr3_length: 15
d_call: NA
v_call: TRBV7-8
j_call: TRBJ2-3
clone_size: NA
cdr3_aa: CASSLVRPDIYTQYF
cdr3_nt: TGTGCCAGCAGCTTAGTGCGTCCTGATATATATACGCAGTATTTT

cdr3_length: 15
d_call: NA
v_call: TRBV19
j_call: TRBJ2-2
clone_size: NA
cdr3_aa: CASNPRGGNTGELFF
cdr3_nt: TGTGCCAGTAATCCGAGAGGTGGGAACACCGGGGAGCTGTTTTTT

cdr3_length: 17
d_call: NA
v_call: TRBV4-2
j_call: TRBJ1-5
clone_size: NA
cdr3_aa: CASRRSAGINDNQPQHF
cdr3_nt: TGTGCCAGCAGACGGAGCGCAGGGATAAATGACAATCAGCCCCAGCATTTT

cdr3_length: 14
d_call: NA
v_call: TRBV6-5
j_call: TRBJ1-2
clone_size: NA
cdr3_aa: CASVNSGRKDGYTF
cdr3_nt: TGTGCCAGCGTAAACTCAGGGCGAAAGGATGGCTACACCTTC

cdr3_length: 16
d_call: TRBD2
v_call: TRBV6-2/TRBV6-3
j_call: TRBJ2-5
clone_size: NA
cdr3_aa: CASSPRLAGAEETQYF
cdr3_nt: TGTGCCAGCAGTCCCCGTTTAGCGGGGGCCGAAGAGACCCAGTACTTC

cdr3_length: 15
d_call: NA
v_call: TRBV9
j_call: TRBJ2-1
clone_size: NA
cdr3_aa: CASSSRAGGANEQFF
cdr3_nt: TGTGCCAGCAGCTCGAGGGCTGGTGGGGCCAATGAGCAGTTCTTC

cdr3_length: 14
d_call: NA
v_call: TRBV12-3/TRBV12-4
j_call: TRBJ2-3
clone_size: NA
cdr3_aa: CASSFGLGADTQYF
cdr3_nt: TGTGCCAGCAGTTTTGGCCTGGGCGCAGATACGCAGTATTTT

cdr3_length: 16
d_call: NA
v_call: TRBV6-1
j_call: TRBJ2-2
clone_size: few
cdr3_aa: CATKTPQGGNTGELFF
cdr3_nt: TGTGCCACCAAAACTCCGCAGGGTGGCAACACCGGGGAGCTGTTTTTT

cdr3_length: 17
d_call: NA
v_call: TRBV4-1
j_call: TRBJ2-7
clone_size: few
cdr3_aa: CASSQGGSRTDSYEQYF
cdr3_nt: TGCGCCAGCAGCCAAGGGGGCTCAAGGACAGACAGCTACGAGCAGTACTTC

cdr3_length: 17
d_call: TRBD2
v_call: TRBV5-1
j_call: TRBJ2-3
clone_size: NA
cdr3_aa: CASSLRGQRGSTDTQYF
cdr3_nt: TGCGCCAGCAGCTTGAGGGGCCAGCGGGGGTCGACAGATACGCAGTATTTT

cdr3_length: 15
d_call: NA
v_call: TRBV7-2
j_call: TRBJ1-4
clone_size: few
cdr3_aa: CASSLVPQTNEKLFF
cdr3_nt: TGTGCCAGCAGCTTAGTTCCGCAAACTAATGAAAAACTGTTTTTT

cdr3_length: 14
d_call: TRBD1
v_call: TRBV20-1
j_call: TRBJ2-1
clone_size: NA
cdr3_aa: CSASWDRRSNEQFF
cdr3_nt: TGCAGTGCTAGCTGGGACAGGCGGTCCAATGAGCAGTTCTTC

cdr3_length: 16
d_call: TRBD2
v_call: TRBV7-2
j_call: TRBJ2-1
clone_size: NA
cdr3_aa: CASSLSVGTTYSEQFF
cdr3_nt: TGTGCCAGCAGCTTATCTGTGGGGACTACTTACAGTGAGCAGTTCTTC

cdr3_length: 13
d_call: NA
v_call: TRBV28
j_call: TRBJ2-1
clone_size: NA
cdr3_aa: CASSTGYGDEQFF
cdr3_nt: TGTGCCAGCAGTACAGGGTATGGCGATGAGCAGTTCTTC

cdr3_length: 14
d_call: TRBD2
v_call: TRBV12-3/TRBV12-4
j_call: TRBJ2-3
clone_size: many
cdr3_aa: CASSFSGGGDTQYF
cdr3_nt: TGTGCCAGCAGTTTTAGCGGGGGAGGAGATACGCAGTATTTT

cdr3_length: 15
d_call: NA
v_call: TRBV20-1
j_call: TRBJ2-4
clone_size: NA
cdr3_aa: CSASGSTAAKNIQYF
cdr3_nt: TGCAGTGCTAGCGGCTCAACGGCGGCCAAAAACATTCAGTACTTC

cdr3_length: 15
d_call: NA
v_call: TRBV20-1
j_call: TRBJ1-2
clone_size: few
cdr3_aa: CSARSTGNPIYGYTF
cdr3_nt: TGCAGTGCTAGATCAACAGGGAACCCCATCTATGGCTACACCTTC

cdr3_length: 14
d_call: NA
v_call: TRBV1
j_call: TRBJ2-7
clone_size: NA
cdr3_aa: CASSQGGHLYEQYF
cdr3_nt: TGTGCCAGCAGCCAAGGGGGACACCTATACGAGCAGTACTTC